The clone carrying this T cell receptor beta chain was seen only a few times. The data belong to a study of regulatory T cells in long-lasting Graves disease. Study background: For a period under 3 months, newly diagnosed Graves' patients had taken antithyroid drugs.

Through Arm-PCR of CDR3 regions and iRepertoire HTBI primers, TCR beta libraries were built. In the original processing: Some 60 TRBV and around 15 TRBJ segments were identified across samples. TCRdb re-analysed the multiplex PCR reads in MiXCR, keeping a single row per CDR3 protein. V and J calls and clone size were set by TCRdb, not the authors. The sample contains about 220,000 distinct CDR3 sequences, approximately 19% of which appear only once. The time point here: newly diagnosed GD, antithyroid drugs for less than 3 months. Extracted PBMC RNA gave rise to the TCR library. The CDR3 is made up of 14 amino acids. Trimming took off 7 bases at V and 6 bases at J, with 15 bases between the two ends. Germline V gene data show CDR1 as SGHAT and CDR2 as FQDESV (reference sequence). These records were also assigned to another study, of T cells in Graves' hyperthyroidism and ophthalmopathy.

This rearrangement joins TRBV11-1 to TRBJ2-2; D possibly corresponds to TRBD2 (6 bases). The specimen comprised peripheral blood mononuclear cells (PBMCs), sampled at new diagnosis, from a patient treated with antithyroid drugs. The source is a woman aged 25 to 39 with Graves disease. CDR3 DNA sequence: TGTGCCAGCAATCCGGAGGGCCTCGCCGGGGAGCTGTTTTTT. Its translation is CASNPEGLAGELFF.